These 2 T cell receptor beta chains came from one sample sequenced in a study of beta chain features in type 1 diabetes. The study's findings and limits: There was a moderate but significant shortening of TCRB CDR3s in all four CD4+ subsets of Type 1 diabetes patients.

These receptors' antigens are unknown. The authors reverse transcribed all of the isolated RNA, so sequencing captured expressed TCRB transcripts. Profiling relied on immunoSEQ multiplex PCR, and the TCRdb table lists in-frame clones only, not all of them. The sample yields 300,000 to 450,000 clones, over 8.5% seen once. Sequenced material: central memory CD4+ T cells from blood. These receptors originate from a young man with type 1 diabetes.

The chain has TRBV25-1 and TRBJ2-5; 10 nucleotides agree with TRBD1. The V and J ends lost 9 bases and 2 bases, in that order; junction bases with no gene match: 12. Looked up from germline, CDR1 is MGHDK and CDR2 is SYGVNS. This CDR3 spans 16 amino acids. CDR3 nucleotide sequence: TGTGCCAGGACAGGGGGCCGAGGTAGTTGGCAAGAGACCCAGTACTTC. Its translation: CARTGGRGSWQETQYF.

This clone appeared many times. Here the CDR3 reads CASSEDSPINTGELFF. CDR3 DNA: TGTGCCAGCAGTGAAGACAGCCCGATAAACACCGGGGAGCTGTTTTTT. The J gene is TRBJ2-2, the V gene TRBV2; D is ambiguous. Trimming cost V 1 base and J 2 bases, with 11 bases left between them. This CDR3 spans 16 amino acids. Germline CDR1 SNHLY, CDR2 FYNNEI.